This T cell receptor beta chain derives from a study of CD8+CD57+ T cells in acquired aplastic anemia. Study overall: When averaged, DNA from sorted CD4+ and CD8+ cells came to approximately 3 ug. Whole-study findings and limits: Between patients and controls, CD8+ Simpson's diversity did not vary significantly.

Genomic DNA, the template, was used for profiling of the TCR beta VDJ and CDR3. TCRdb passed the reads through MiXCR, listing each CDR3 protein once. The sample has some 200,000 distinct CDR3 sequences, under 55% seen once. CDR1 is SNHLY and CDR2 is FYNNEI in the germline V gene. Trimming stripped 6 bases from V and 0 bases from J, with 11 bases between. This CDR3 comprises 15 residues. This clonotype was observed a few times. Its antigen is unidentified. Only patients with CD8+CD57+ cell expansion on flow cytometry were chosen for sequencing. The patients all had a severe acquired aplastic anemia diagnosis.

Sequencing was carried out using sorted CD4+, CD8+, or CD8+CD57+ T cells (not recorded which) from PBMCs. The TCR was taken from a human donor with aplastic anemia. This rearrangement joins TRBV2 to TRBJ2-2, with a tentative D call TRBD1 (5 bases). CDR3 in amino acids: CASSYRFPNTGELFF. The CDR3 DNA follows: TGTGCCAGCAGCTACAGGTTCCCGAACACCGGGGAGCTGTTTTTT.